The 22 T cell receptor beta chains listed next were all sequenced from one sample in a study of cytomegalovirus exposure and HLA in healthy donors. PCR involved 60 Vbeta and 13 Jbeta primers. The data were produced by immunoSEQ multiplex PCR, yet TCRdb's version contains in-frame clones alone and is incomplete. The sample shows some 140,000 clones, 75% to 85% of them seen only once. The material sequenced was PBMCs. The receptors here all came from a woman between 40 and 50 years old in good health and CMV-seronegative.

This sequence joins TRBV14 and TRBJ2-2; D is undetermined. The CDR3 contains 14 residues. Germline V lookup: CDR1 SGHDN, CDR2 FVKESK. V lost 7 bases, J lost 2 bases, and 11 bases lay in between. The CDR3 nucleotides read TGTGCCAGCACCAGAGGAATAAACACCGGGGAGCTGTTTTTT. It encodes CASTRGINTGELFF.

This clone showed up just once. V is TRBV5-1 and J is TRBJ1-6; 7 bases line up with TRBD1. The germline CDR1 and CDR2 sequences are SGHRS and YFSETQ. The V and J ends lost 0 bases and 5 bases, in that order; junction bases with no gene match: 11. There are 18 residues in the CDR3. CDR3 loop: CASSLDHRGPTNNSPLHF. The CDR3 DNA sequence: TGCGCCAGCAGCTTGGACCACAGGGGCCCTACTAATAATTCACCCCTCCACTTT.

This clone was recorded once. The chain is built from TRBV5-1 and TRBJ2-5; the match to TRBD1 covers 11 bases. CDR1 and CDR2 (germline): SGHRS, YFSETQ. The CDR3 is 15 amino acids. V lost 2 bases, J lost 5 bases, and 5 bases stayed unmatched. The CDR3 is CASSFRTGGQETQYF. CDR3 nucleotide sequence: TGCGCCAGCAGCTTCCGGACAGGGGGCCAGGAGACCCAGTACTTC.

V and J are TRBV27 and TRBJ2-6; weak D call: TRBD2 (5 bases). Trimming removed 5 bases from V and 0 bases from J, with 8 bases in between. Per germline, CDR1 MNHEY and CDR2 SMNVEV (reference sequence). CDR3 size: 15 residues. Here the CDR3 reads CASSLTNSGANVLTF. Written as DNA, the CDR3 is TGTGCCAGCAGTCTGACTAACTCTGGGGCCAACGTCCTGACTTTC.

This clone was observed a handful of times. The chain has TRBV7-2 and TRBJ2-5; D call uncertain. Germline assignment: CDR1 SGHTA and CDR2 FQGNSA. Deletions cut 1 base from V and 3 bases from J, with 9 bases between. The CDR3 spans 14 residues. CDR3 sequence: CASSLVESKETQYF. CDR3 DNA sequence: TGTGCCAGCAGCTTAGTGGAGTCTAAAGAGACCCAGTACTTC. Full variable domain (remainder filled in from reference TRBV7-2 and TRBJ2-5): GAGVSQSPSNKVTEKGKDVELRCDPISGHTALYWYRQSLGQGLEFLIYFQGNSAPDKSGLPSDRFSAERTGGSVSTLTIQRTQQEDSAVYLCASSLVESKETQYFGPGTRLLVL.

This chain connects TRBV6-5 to TRBJ2-1; TRBD2 agrees at 9 bases. The CDR3 is 15 amino acids. Trimming took 5 bases from V and 7 from J; bases not matched to a gene: 9. From germline, CDR1 is MNHEY and CDR2 SVGAGI. CDR3 bases: TGTGCCAGCAGTCCACCCCTAGCGGGGACTAATGAGCAGTTCTTC. Translated: CASSPPLAGTNEQFF.

This sequence joins TRBV5-6 and TRBJ2-4, with D possibly TRBD2 on 6 matching bases. CDR1 SGHDT and CDR2 YYEEEE come from the germline V gene. The length of the CDR3 is 14 residues. Trimming stripped 2 bases from V and 1 base from J, with 7 bases between. CDR3 nucleotide sequence: TGTGCCAGCAGCTTTCTAGCGGCCAAAAACATTCAGTACTTC. Translated, it gives CASSFLAAKNIQYF. The complete variable domain, with remaining parts taken from reference TRBV5-6 and TRBJ2-4, reads DAGVTQSPTHLIKTRGQQVTLRCSPKSGHDTVSWYQQALGQGPQFIFQYYEEEERQRGNFPDRFSGHQFPNYSSELNVNALLLGDSALYLCASSFLAAKNIQYFGAGTRLSVL.

V is TRBV7-9 and J is TRBJ2-1, with D maybe TRBD1 (5 bases). Germline V gene lookup returns CDR1 SEHNR and CDR2 FQNEAQ (reference sequence). Trimming took 1 base from V and 10 from J, leaving 14 bases between them. The CDR3 loop spans 14 amino acids. The CDR3 sequence: CASSLVQGLWEQFF. CDR3 DNA: TGTGCCAGCAGCTTAGTCCAGGGCCTTTGGGAGCAGTTCTTC.

The rearrangement joins TRBV7-3 to TRBJ2-2, with TRBD1 as a possible D gene (6 bases). This CDR3 is 14 amino acids long. The V gene's germline CDR1 is SGHTA and CDR2 FQGTGA. V was pared by 5 bases and J by 6 bases, with 13 bases between. The CDR3 loop is CASSPGAGAGELFF. For the CDR3, the DNA is TGTGCCAGCAGCCCAGGGGCAGGGGCCGGGGAGCTGTTTTTT.

This clone has more than one count but fewer than ten. The chain links TRBV7-2 to TRBJ2-7, with 12 bases that match TRBD2. Germline V gene data show CDR1 as SGHTA and CDR2 as FQGNSA. This CDR3 contains 16 residues. The J segment lost 2 bases and the V segment lost 5 bases, leaving 7 bases of the junction unmatched. The CDR3 reads CASSRDSSGGAYEQYF. The CDR3 region has the DNA TGTGCCAGCAGCCGGGACTCTAGCGGGGGGGCCTACGAGCAGTACTTC.

The rearrangement joins TRBV29-1 to TRBJ1-1; D is unresolved. The germline V and J ends were trimmed by 4 bases and 1 base, with 13 bases remaining between them. Looked up from germline, CDR1 is SQVTM and CDR2 is ANQGSEA. The CDR3 covers 14 residues. CDR3 sequence reads: CSVALRLTNTEAFF. The CDR3 DNA reads as TGCAGCGTTGCCTTGAGACTAACGAACACTGAAGCTTTCTTT.

The rearrangement uses TRBV5-4 and TRBJ2-3; D is perhaps TRBD2 (6 bases). The CDR3 sequence is 18 residues long. Germline CDR1 SGHNT, CDR2 YYREEE (reference sequence). V was pared by 4 bases and J by 3 bases, with 24 bases between. The CDR3 is CASSSLGRTLAGTDTQYF. In nucleotides, the CDR3 is TGTGCCAGCAGCAGTTTGGGTAGGACACTAGCAGGGACAGATACGCAGTATTTT. Supplemented by reference TRBV5-4 and TRBJ2-3, the full variable domain reads ETGVTQSPTHLIKTRGQQVTLRCSSQSGHNTVSWYQQALGQGPQFIFQYYREEENGRGNFPPRFSGLQFPNYSSELNVNALELDDSALYLCASSSLGRTLAGTDTQYFGPGTRLTVL.

The chain recombines TRBV15 with TRBJ2-6, with D hard to call. CDR3 length equals 16 residues. Germline CDR1 is LNHNV and CDR2 is YYDKDF (reference sequence). Trimming shortened V by 0 bases and J by 0 bases, and 6 bases separated the two germline ends. The CDR3 reads CATSRDLASGANVLTF. As DNA, the CDR3 is TGTGCCACCAGCAGAGACTTGGCCTCTGGGGCCAACGTCCTGACTTTC.

The chain joins TRBV2 to TRBJ1-2; the match to TRBD1 covers 11 bases. Looked up from germline, CDR1 is SNHLY and CDR2 is FYNNEI. The CDR3 length is 15 residues. The ends lost 2 bases at V and 7 bases at J; junction bases unmatched: 6. Here the CDR3 DNA reads TGTGCCAGCAGTGAAACCGGACAGGGGGCAATTGGCTACACCTTC. Translating gives CASSETGQGAIGYTF.

The rearrangement uses TRBV7-9 and TRBJ1-5, with D maybe TRBD1 (6 bases). V gave up 6 bases and J gave up 7 bases, with 19 bases separating them. The CDR3 spans 15 residues. CDR1 SEHNR and CDR2 FQNEAQ come from the germline V gene (reference sequence). The CDR3 nucleotides read TGTGCCAGCAGTCGGGTAGGGGGTATGGACCAGCCCCAGCATTTT. Encoded protein: CASSRVGGMDQPQHF.

V is TRBV4-3 and J is TRBJ1-6; TRBD1 matches at 11 bases. Trimming took 1 base from V and 6 from J; bases not matched to a gene: 2. Germline CDR1 and CDR2: LGHNA and YSLEER. The CDR3 is 16 amino acids. This chain's CDR3 is CASSQGTGGRNSPLHF. CDR3 coding DNA: TGCGCCAGCAGCCAAGGGACAGGGGGCCGTAATTCACCCCTCCACTTT.

The rearrangement links TRBV6-6 to TRBJ1-2; 7 bases are shared with TRBD1. Germline CDR1 and CDR2: MNHNY and SVGAGI (reference sequence). CDR3 length equals 14 residues. The J segment lost 6 bases and the V segment lost 7 bases, leaving 11 bases of the junction unmatched. The CDR3 reads CASTRGPWEDGYTF. The CDR3, as DNA: TGTGCCAGCACTAGGGGGCCGTGGGAGGATGGCTACACCTTC.

This chain uses TRBV6-5 with TRBJ2-4; D is perhaps TRBD2 (5 bases). The germline V gene encodes CDR1 MNHEY and CDR2 SVGAGI. Trimming cost V 0 bases and J 0 bases, with 9 bases left between them. The CDR3 sequence is 16 residues long. CDR3 sequence: CASSYSLALAKNIQYF. Written as DNA, the CDR3 is TGTGCCAGCAGTTACTCCCTAGCCTTAGCCAAAAACATTCAGTACTTC.

V is TRBV29-1 and J is TRBJ2-7; D is undetermined. The V gene lost 3 bases and the J gene lost 1 base, with 10 bases spanning the gap. Germline V gene sequence: CDR1 SQVTM, CDR2 ANQGSEA. This CDR3 comprises 13 residues. The CDR3 loop is CSVDGQNSYEQYF. The CDR3 DNA reads TGCAGCGTTGATGGGCAAAATTCCTACGAGCAGTACTTC.

V usage is TRBV5-1 and J usage is TRBJ1-1; 8 bases match TRBD1. CDR1 and CDR2 (germline): SGHRS, YFSETQ. The J segment lost 1 base and the V segment lost 8 bases, leaving 4 bases of the junction unmatched. The CDR3 runs to 13 residues. The CDR3 region is CASTGGQNTEAFF. DNA of the CDR3: TGCGCCAGTACAGGGGGACAGAACACTGAAGCTTTCTTT.

The J gene is TRBJ1-4, the V gene TRBV10-3, with 8 bases identical to TRBD1. CDR3 length: 18 amino acids. Germline V CDR1 and CDR2: ENHRY, SYGVKD. Germline trimming cut 2 bases from V and 5 bases from J; bases unmatched to any gene: 13. For the CDR3, the DNA is TGTGCCATCAGTGAGCGGGCCCCCTGGACAGGGAAGAATGAAAAACTGTTTTTT. As protein: CAISERAPWTGKNEKLFF.

The J gene is TRBJ2-3, the V gene TRBV7-2; D is perhaps TRBD1 (5 bases). This CDR3 contains 11 residues. The V gene lost 7 bases and the J gene lost 15 bases, with 17 bases spanning the gap. The germline gives CDR1 SGHTA, CDR2 FQGNSA. The DNA of the CDR3 is TGTGCCAGCATGCAAGGGGCGGAGACCTATTTT. Translated, it gives CASMQGAETYF.